This T cell receptor beta chain is from a study of shared clonotypes between healthy human individuals. The protocol was immunoSEQ multiplex PCR, while the TCRdb copy is restricted to in-frame clones and leaves out a portion. Of under 850,000 clones in the sample, approximately 72% are singletons; the top ten hold under 2%. Whole-study findings and limits: The sampled material consisted only of blood, and tissue repertoires are likely to differ.

About this clone itself: Its matching antigen is unknown.

What was sequenced was memory CD4+ T cells sorted from blood. The subset was: CD45RA-negative fraction. This TCR came from a woman in her twenties or thirties in good health.

As DNA, the CDR3 is TGTGCCAGCAGTTTAGCCCCGGGGGCGCGTGGCTACACCTTC. Protein product: CASSLAPGARGYTF. This rearrangement joins TRBV28 to TRBJ1-2; possibly TRBD1 for D (6 bases). CDR1 MDHEN and CDR2 SYDVKM come from the germline V gene. This CDR3 region has 14 residues. Trimming stripped 2 bases from V and 7 bases from J, with 14 bases between.